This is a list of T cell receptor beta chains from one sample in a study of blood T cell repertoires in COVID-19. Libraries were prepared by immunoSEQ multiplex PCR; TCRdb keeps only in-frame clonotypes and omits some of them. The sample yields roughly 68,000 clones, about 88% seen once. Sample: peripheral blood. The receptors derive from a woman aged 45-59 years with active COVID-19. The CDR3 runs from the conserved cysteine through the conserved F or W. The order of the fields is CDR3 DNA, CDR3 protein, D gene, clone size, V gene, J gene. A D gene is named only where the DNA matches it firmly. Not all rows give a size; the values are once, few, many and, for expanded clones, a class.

CDR3nt: TGTGCCACCGGTATAGGAGGTCTGGCCCAGCATTTT
CDR3aa: CATGIGGLAQHF
d_gene: .
abundance: .
v_gene: TRBV19
j_gene: TRBJ1-5

CDR3nt: TGTGCCAGCAGTCTCCGGGGGACGGGGAGGAATGAGCAGTTCTTC
CDR3aa: CASSLRGTGRNEQFF
d_gene: .
abundance: .
v_gene: TRBV6-5
j_gene: TRBJ2-1

CDR3nt: TGTGCCAGTAGTATAGGTACAGGGAACTATCAGCCCCAGCATTTT
CDR3aa: CASSIGTGNYQPQHF
d_gene: .
abundance: .
v_gene: TRBV19
j_gene: TRBJ1-5

CDR3nt: TGCGCCAGCAGCCAAGGAACAGGGGGCGCCGAGCAGTACTTC
CDR3aa: CASSQGTGGAEQYF
d_gene: TRBD1
abundance: .
v_gene: TRBV4-1
j_gene: TRBJ2-7

CDR3nt: TGTGCCAGCAGTCCCGGGACAGGAGACACCGGGGAGCTGTTTTTT
CDR3aa: CASSPGTGDTGELFF
d_gene: TRBD1
abundance: .
v_gene: TRBV2
j_gene: TRBJ2-2

CDR3nt: TGTGCCAGCAGCTTAGGTCGGGGACAAGAGACCCAGTACTTC
CDR3aa: CASSLGRGQETQYF
d_gene: .
abundance: .
v_gene: TRBV11-2
j_gene: TRBJ2-5

CDR3nt: TGTGCCAGCAGCTCAGGTAGCTCTGGAAACACCATATATTTT
CDR3aa: CASSSGSSGNTIYF
d_gene: .
abundance: .
v_gene: TRBV11-3
j_gene: TRBJ1-3

CDR3nt: TGTGCCAGCTCACGGGACAGTCCCATCACAGATACGCAGTATTTT
CDR3aa: CASSRDSPITDTQYF
d_gene: TRBD1
abundance: medium-sized
v_gene: TRBV18
j_gene: TRBJ2-3

CDR3nt: TGTGCCAGTAGTATAGGACAGGGGAGCGAGCAGTACTTC
CDR3aa: CASSIGQGSEQYF
d_gene: TRBD1
abundance: .
v_gene: TRBV19
j_gene: TRBJ2-7

CDR3nt: TGTGCCAGCAGCGAGGAAGGGGTTGGTGACGGGGAGCTGTTTTTT
CDR3aa: CASSEEGVGDGELFF
d_gene: .
abundance: .
v_gene: TRBV5-8
j_gene: TRBJ2-2

CDR3nt: TGTGCCAGCAGCGTAGCTGGGCTCCCCACCACAGATACGCAGTATTTT
CDR3aa: CASSVAGLPTTDTQYF
d_gene: .
abundance: .
v_gene: TRBV9
j_gene: TRBJ2-3

CDR3nt: TGTGCCGCTACGGGACTAGCGGGGGCGAAGTACTACGAGCAGTACTTC
CDR3aa: CAATGLAGAKYYEQYF
d_gene: TRBD2
abundance: .
v_gene: TRBV30
j_gene: TRBJ2-7

CDR3nt: TGTGCCAGCAGTTTGGGACAGTTCTACACTGAAGCTTTCTTT
CDR3aa: CASSLGQFYTEAFF
d_gene: TRBD1
abundance: few
v_gene: TRBV6-5
j_gene: TRBJ1-1

CDR3nt: TGTGCCAGTAGTATTTGGGGGCGAGAAGCTTTCTTT
CDR3aa: CASSIWGREAFF
d_gene: .
abundance: .
v_gene: TRBV19
j_gene: TRBJ1-1